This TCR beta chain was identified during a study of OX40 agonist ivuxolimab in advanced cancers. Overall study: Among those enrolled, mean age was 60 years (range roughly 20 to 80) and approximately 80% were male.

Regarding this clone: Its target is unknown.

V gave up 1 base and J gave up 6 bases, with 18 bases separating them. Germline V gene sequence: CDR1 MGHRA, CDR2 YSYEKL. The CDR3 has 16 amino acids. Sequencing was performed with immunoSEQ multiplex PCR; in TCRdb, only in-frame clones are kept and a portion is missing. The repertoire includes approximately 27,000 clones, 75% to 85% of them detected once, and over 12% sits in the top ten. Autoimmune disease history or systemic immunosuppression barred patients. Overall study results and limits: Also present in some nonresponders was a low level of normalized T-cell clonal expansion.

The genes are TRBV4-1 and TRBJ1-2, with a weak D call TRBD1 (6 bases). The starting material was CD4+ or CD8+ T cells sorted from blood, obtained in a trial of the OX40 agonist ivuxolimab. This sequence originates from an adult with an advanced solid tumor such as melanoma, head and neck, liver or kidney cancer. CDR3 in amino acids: CASSQGIIGQWDGYTF. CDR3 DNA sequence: TGCGCCAGCAGCCAAGGGATAATAGGACAGTGGGATGGCTACACCTTC.